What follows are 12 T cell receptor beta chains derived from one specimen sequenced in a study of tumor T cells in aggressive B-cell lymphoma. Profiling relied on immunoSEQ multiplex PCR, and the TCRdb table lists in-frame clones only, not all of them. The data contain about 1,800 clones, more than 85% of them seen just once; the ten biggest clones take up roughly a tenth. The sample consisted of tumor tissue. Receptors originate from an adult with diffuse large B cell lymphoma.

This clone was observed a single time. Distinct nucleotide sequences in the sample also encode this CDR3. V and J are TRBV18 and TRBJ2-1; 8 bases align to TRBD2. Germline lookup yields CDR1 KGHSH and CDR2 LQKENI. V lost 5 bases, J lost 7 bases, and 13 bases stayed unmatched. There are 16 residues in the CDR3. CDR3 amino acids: CASSSRLSGDRNEQFF. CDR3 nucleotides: TGTGCCAGCTCATCTCGACTTAGCGGGGATAGAAATGAGCAGTTCTTC.

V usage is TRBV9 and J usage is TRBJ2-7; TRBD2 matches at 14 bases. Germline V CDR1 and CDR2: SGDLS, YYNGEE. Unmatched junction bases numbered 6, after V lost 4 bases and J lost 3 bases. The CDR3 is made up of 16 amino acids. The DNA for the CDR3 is TGTGCCAGCAGCCAGGGACTAGCGGGAGTCGGCTACGAGCAGTACTTC. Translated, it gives CASSQGLAGVGYEQYF.

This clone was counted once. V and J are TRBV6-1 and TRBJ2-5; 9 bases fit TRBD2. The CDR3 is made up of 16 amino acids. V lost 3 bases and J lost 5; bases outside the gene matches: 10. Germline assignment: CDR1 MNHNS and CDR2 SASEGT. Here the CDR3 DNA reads TGTGCCAGCAGTGACCCTCACTTCGCGGGAGGGGAGACCCAGTACTTC. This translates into CASSDPHFAGGETQYF.

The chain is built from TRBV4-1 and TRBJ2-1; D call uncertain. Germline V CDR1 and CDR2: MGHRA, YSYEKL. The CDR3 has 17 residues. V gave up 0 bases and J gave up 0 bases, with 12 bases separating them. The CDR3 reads CASSQDPARSSYNEQFF. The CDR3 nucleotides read TGCGCCAGCAGCCAAGATCCAGCCCGGAGCTCCTACAATGAGCAGTTCTTC.

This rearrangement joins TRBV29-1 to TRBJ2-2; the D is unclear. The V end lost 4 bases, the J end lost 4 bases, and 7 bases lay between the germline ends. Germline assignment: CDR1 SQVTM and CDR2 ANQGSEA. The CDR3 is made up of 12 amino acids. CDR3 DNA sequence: TGCAGCGTTGTGCCGGGCACCGGGGAGCTGTTTTTT. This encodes CSVVPGTGELFF.

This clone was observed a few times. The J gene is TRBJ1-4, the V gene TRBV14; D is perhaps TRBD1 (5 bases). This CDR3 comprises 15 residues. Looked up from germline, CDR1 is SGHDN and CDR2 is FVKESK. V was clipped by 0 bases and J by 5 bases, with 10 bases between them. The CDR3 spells CASSQDRTRNEKLFF. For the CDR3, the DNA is TGTGCCAGCAGCCAAGATCGGACACGGAATGAAAAACTGTTTTTT.

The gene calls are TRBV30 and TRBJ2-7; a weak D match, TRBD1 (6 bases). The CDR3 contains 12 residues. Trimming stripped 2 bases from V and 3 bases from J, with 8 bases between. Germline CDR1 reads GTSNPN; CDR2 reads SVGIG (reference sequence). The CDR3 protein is CAWSQQGYEQYF. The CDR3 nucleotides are TGTGCCTGGAGTCAACAGGGCTACGAGCAGTACTTC. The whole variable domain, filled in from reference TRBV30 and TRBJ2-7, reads SQTIHQWPATLVQPVGSPLSLECTVEGTSNPNLYWYRQAAGRGLQLLFYSVGIGQISSEVPQNLSASRPQDRQFILSSKKLLLSDSGFYLCAWSQQGYEQYFGPGTRLTVT.

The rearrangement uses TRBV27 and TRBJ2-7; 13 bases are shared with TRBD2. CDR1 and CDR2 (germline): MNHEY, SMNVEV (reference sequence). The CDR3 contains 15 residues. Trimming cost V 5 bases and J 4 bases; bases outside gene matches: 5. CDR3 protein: CASSRTSGSGYEQYF. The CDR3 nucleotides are TGTGCCAGCAGTAGGACTAGCGGGAGCGGTTACGAGCAGTACTTC.

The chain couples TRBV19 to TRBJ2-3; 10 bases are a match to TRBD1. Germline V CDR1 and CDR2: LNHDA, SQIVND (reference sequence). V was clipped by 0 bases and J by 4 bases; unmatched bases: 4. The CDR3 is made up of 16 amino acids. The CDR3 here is CASSIERTGGPDTQYF. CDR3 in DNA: TGTGCCAGTAGTATAGAAAGGACAGGGGGGCCAGATACGCAGTATTTT.

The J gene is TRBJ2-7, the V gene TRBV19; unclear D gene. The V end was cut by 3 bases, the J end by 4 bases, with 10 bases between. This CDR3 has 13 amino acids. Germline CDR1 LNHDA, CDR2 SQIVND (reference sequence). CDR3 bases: TGTGCCAGTAGTATGGGCTGGTTTTACGAGCAGTACTTC. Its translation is CASSMGWFYEQYF.

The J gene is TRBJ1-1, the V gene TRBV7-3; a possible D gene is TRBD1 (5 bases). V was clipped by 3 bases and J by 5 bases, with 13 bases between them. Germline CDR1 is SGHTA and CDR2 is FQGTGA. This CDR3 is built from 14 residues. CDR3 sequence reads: CASSFGGVGTEAFF. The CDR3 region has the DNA TGTGCCAGCAGCTTCGGGGGGGTAGGGACTGAAGCTTTCTTT.

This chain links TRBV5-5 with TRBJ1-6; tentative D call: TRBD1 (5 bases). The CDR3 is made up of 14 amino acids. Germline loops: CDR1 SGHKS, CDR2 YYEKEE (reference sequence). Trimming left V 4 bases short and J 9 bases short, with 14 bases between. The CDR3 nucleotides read TGTGCCAGCAGCCCGCAAGTGGACACTTCACCCCTCCACTTT. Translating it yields CASSPQVDTSPLHF.